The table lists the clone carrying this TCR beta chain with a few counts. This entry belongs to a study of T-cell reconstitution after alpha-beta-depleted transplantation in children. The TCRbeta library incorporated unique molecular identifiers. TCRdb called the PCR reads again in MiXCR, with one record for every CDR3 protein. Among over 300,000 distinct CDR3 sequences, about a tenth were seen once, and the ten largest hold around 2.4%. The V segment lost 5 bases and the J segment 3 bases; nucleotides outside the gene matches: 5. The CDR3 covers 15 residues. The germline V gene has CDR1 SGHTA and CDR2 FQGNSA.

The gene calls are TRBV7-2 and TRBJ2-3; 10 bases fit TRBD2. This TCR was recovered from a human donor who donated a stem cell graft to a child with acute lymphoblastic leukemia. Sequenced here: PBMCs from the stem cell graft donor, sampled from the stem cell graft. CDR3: CASSGGLAMTDTQYF. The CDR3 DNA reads TGTGCCAGCAGCGGGGGACTAGCGATGACAGATACGCAGTATTTT. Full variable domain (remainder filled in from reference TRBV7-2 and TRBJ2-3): GAGVSQSPSNKVTEKGKDVELRCDPISGHTALYWYRQSLGQGLEFLIYFQGNSAPDKSGLPSDRFSAERTGGSVSTLTIQRTQQEDSAVYLCASSGGLAMTDTQYFGPGTRLTVL.